The T cell receptor beta chain described here comes from a study of sequential checkpoint blockade in melanoma. Background on the study: More than 20 patients had matched tumor biopsies before treatment and at week 13 after nivolumab or ipilimumab alone.

Comments on this clone: Mismatch with germline at one junction end may stem from a read error.

Sequenced by immunoSEQ multiplex PCR; TCRdb stores in-frame clones only, minus some. The profile covers about 12,000 clones, with approximately 27% appearing a single time and about 21% taken by the ten largest. Treatment: randomized to nivolumab then ipilimumab (arm A) or the reverse (arm B). The V gene's germline CDR1 is ENHRY and CDR2 SYGVKD. This CDR3 has 16 residues. The TCR was taken from a human donor with melanoma. The material was tumor tissue (inferred from file names), obtained from a patient given nivolumab and ipilimumab in sequence. The genes are TRBV10-3 and TRBJ2-3; D is ambiguous. The CDR3 DNA sequence: TGTGCCAGCAGTGAGACCACCTCCCTACGCACAGATACGCAGTATTTT. Amino acid sequence: CASSETTSLRTDTQYF.